This T cell receptor beta chain is from a study of preoperative IRX-2 immunotherapy in early breast cancer. The treatment: preoperative locoregional IRX-2 cytokine immunotherapy. This phase Ib study tested locoregional IRX-2 cytokine immunotherapy given before surgery. This clone has only one observation. Data came from immunoSEQ multiplex PCR; TCRdb stores just in-frame clones and leaves some out. Here the sample spans 35,000 to 55,000 clones, about 95% being singletons. The germline gives CDR1 MDHEN, CDR2 SYDVKM. The CDR3 runs 22 residues. The V gene end was trimmed by 7 bases and the J gene end by 0 bases; junction bases not matched to a gene: 19.

Here the sequenced sample was tumor tissue, taken after IRX-2 immunotherapy. The chain carries TRBV28 and TRBJ2-1; 15 bases line up with TRBD2. This TCR was recovered from a human donor with breast cancer. This chain's CDR3 is CASKPHPTGTSGGKGSYNEQFF. The CDR3 DNA sequence: TGTGCCAGCAAACCTCACCCGACCGGGACTAGCGGGGGGAAAGGCTCCTACAATGAGCAGTTCTTC.